This passage covers 6 T cell receptor beta chains from one sample sequenced in a study of PD-1 blockade in classical Hodgkin lymphoma. Only in-frame clones appear in the TCRdb table, and some are missing; sequencing was by immunoSEQ multiplex PCR. Of 20,000 to 25,000 clones in the sample, 77% were seen once. All trial patients relapsed after autologous stem cell transplantation. Sequences were derived from peripheral blood mononuclear cells (PBMCs), sampled before the second cycle of nivolumab. The receptors come from a human donor with classical Hodgkin lymphoma.

The chain links TRBV9 to TRBJ2-2; D possibly matches TRBD1 or TRBD2 (6 bases each). Looked up from germline, CDR1 is SGDLS and CDR2 is YYNGEE. The CDR3 consists of 17 residues. Between the trimmed V and J ends, which lost 0 bases and 2 bases, there was a span of 14 bases. The CDR3: CASSVAMGGGNTGELFF. For the CDR3, the DNA is TGTGCCAGCAGCGTAGCTATGGGGGGCGGCAACACCGGGGAGCTGTTTTTT.

The J gene is TRBJ1-4, the V gene TRBV6-1; 8 bases fit TRBD1. V shed 6 bases, J shed 5 bases, and the junction held 5 bases outside the gene matches. Germline loops: CDR1 MNHNS, CDR2 SASEGT. The CDR3 consists of 14 residues. This CDR3 is CASRGTGGNEKLFF. The DNA of the CDR3 is TGTGCCAGCAGAGGGACAGGAGGAAATGAAAAACTGTTTTTT.

V is TRBV6-1 and J is TRBJ1-2; D not certain. The V gene lost 9 bases and the J gene lost 6 bases, with 11 bases spanning the gap. The germline CDR1 and CDR2 sequences are MNHNS and SASEGT. This CDR3 is built from 11 residues. CDR3 protein: CASSSADGYTF. CDR3 DNA sequence: TGTGCCAGTTCCTCGGCGGATGGCTACACCTTC.

The rearrangement joins TRBV2 to TRBJ2-7; tentatively, D is TRBD2 (5 bases). The V gene's germline CDR1 is SNHLY and CDR2 FYNNEI. CDR3 length equals 13 residues. Trimming took 4 bases from V and 3 from J, leaving 10 bases between them. CDR3: CASSGPRGYEQYF. The CDR3 nucleotides read TGTGCCAGCAGTGGCCCCCGGGGCTACGAGCAGTACTTC.

This chain's CDR3 is CASSESPGYEQYF. CDR3 DNA sequence: TGCGCCAGCAGTGAGAGTCCGGGGTACGAGCAGTACTTC. The gene calls are TRBV10-1 and TRBJ2-7; weak D call: TRBD2 (5 bases). The CDR3 is 13 amino acids. Trimming shortened V by 2 bases and J by 4 bases, and 9 bases separated the two germline ends. Germline V gives CDR1 WNHNN, CDR2 SYGVQD (reference sequence).

V usage is TRBV7-6 and J usage is TRBJ2-7, with 7 bases lining up with TRBD2. V lost 2 bases, J lost 3 bases, and 7 bases stayed unmatched. From germline, CDR1 is SGHVS and CDR2 FNYEAQ. The CDR3 loop spans 15 amino acids. The CDR3 loop is CASSLREGLNYEQYF. CDR3 nucleotides: TGTGCCAGCAGCTTAAGGGAGGGGTTAAACTACGAGCAGTACTTC.